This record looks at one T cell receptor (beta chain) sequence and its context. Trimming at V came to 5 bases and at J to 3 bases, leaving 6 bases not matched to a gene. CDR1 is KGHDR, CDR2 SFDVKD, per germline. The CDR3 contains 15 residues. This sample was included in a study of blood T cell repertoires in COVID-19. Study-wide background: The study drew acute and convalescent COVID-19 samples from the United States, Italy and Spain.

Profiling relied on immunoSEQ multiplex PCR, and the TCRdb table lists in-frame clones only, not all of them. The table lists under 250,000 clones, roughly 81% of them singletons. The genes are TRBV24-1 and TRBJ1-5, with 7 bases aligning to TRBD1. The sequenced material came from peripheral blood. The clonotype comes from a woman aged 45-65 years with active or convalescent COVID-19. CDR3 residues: CATSGGGTVNQPQHF. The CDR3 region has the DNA TGTGCCACCAGTGGAGGCGGGACAGTCAATCAGCCCCAGCATTTT.